The rows below give T cell receptor beta chains drawn from one sample of a study of T-cell reconstitution after alpha-beta-depleted transplantation in children. TCRdb analysed the PCR reads with MiXCR anew, one entry per CDR3 protein. The sample shows approximately 110,000 distinct CDR3 sequences, approximately 10% of them seen only once. This material consisted of PBMCs, taken before TCRalphabeta/CD19-depleted stem cell transplant. These receptor sequences come from a boy aged 2 to 10 with acute lymphoblastic leukemia, due to receive a stem cell transplant. Both conserved end residues are part of each CDR3. The D gene is left open where the match is weak. Expanded clones get a size class; other rows say once, few or many, or leave the size out.

TRBV20-1	TRBJ2-7	TRBD1	few	CSAQTGGAFYEQYF	TGCAGTGCTCAAACAGGGGGCGCGTTTTACGAGCAGTACTTC
TRBV5-1	TRBJ2-1	TRBD2	many	CASSWRTSGRDEQFF	TGCGCCAGCAGCTGGAGGACTAGCGGGAGGGATGAGCAGTTCTTC
TRBV14	TRBJ2-5	.	once	CASSPQDSLVQYF	TGTGCCAGCAGCCCCCAGGACAGCCTGGTCCAGTACTTC
TRBV12-3/TRBV12-4	TRBJ2-7	TRBD2	many	CASSPSGSPYEQYF	TGTGCCAGCAGTCCTAGCGGGAGCCCCTACGAGCAGTACTTC
TRBV27	TRBJ2-4	TRBD2	many	CASRGTSENIQYF	TGTGCCAGCAGAGGGACTAGCGAAAACATTCAGTACTTC
TRBV6-1	TRBJ1-2	.	few	CASSETHRSGGYTF	TGTGCCAGCAGTGAAACCCACAGGTCGGGGGGCTACACCTTC
TRBV3-1	TRBJ1-1	.	.	CASSISSWAEAFF	TGTGCCAGCAGTATAAGCTCGTGGGCTGAAGCTTTCTTT
TRBV5-1	TRBJ2-3	.	few	CASSLAWNTDTQYF	TGCGCCAGCAGCTTAGCTTGGAACACAGATACGCAGTATTTT
TRBV5-8	TRBJ2-5	.	few	CASSPETRETQYF	TGTGCCAGCAGCCCCGAAACAAGGGAGACCCAGTACTTC
TRBV5-1	TRBJ1-1	.	.	CASSQDIVNTEAFF	TGCGCCAGCAGCCAGGACATAGTGAACACTGAAGCTTTCTTT
TRBV6-1	TRBJ2-3	TRBD2	few	CASSAGLAKNTDTQYF	TGTGCCAGCAGTGCCGGACTAGCGAAAAACACAGATACGCAGTATTTT
TRBV5-1	TRBJ2-5	TRBD2	.	CASSWGGAETQYF	TGCGCCAGCAGTTGGGGAGGGGCAGAGACCCAGTACTTC
TRBV12-3/TRBV12-4	TRBJ2-5	.	few	CASSLEGGWETQYF	TGTGCCAGCAGTTTAGAAGGGGGTTGGGAGACCCAGTACTTC
TRBV5-1	TRBJ1-2	.	.	CASSLVGNYGYTF	TGCGCCAGCAGCTTGGTGGGGAACTATGGCTACACCTTC
TRBV6-2/TRBV6-3	TRBJ2-7	TRBD1	few	CASRPMDRVYEQYF	TGTGCCAGCAGACCGATGGACAGGGTCTACGAGCAGTACTTC
TRBV5-1	TRBJ2-1	.	.	CASSLAGEAHNEQFF	TGCGCCAGCAGCTTGGCGGGGGAGGCCCACAATGAGCAGTTCTTC
TRBV5-8	TRBJ2-3	.	many	CASSFPGRVMYF	TGTGCCAGCAGCTTTCCGGGACGGGTTATGTATTTT
TRBV9	TRBJ2-2	.	many	CASSPGTGELFF	TGTGCCAGCTCTCCGGGCACCGGGGAGCTGTTTTTT
TRBV6-5	TRBJ1-1	.	.	CASSYSLTRRNTEAFF	TGTGCCAGCAGTTACTCGTTGACCCGACGGAACACTGAAGCTTTCTTT
TRBV5-6	TRBJ2-5	TRBD2	few	CASSLVLAGGQETQYF	TGTGCCAGCAGCTTGGTTCTAGCGGGAGGGCAAGAGACCCAGTACTTC
TRBV20-1	TRBJ1-4	.	.	CSAEGAANEKLFF	TGCAGTGCGGAGGGCGCCGCGAATGAAAAACTGTTTTTT
TRBV5-1	TRBJ2-6	.	few	CASSLDNANVLTF	TGCGCCAGCAGCTTGGACAACGCCAACGTCCTGACTTTC
TRBV7-3	TRBJ2-3	.	many	CASSLKAHQDTQYF	TGTGCCAGCAGCTTAAAGGCCCACCAAGATACGCAGTATTTT
TRBV12-3/TRBV12-4	TRBJ1-1	.	few	CASSLGGGRRDTEAFF	TGTGCCAGCAGTTTAGGGGGAGGAAGAAGGGACACTGAAGCTTTCTTT
TRBV20-1	TRBJ1-1	.	few	CSALKPGHSPFF	TGCAGTGCTCTCAAACCGGGACATAGTCCTTTCTTT
TRBV2	TRBJ2-2	TRBD2	few	CASSETFVGLAGIGELFF	TGTGCCAGCAGTGAAACATTTGTTGGACTAGCGGGAATCGGGGAGCTGTTTTTT
TRBV9	TRBJ2-5	TRBD2	few	CASSVSGTSHQTQYF	TGTGCCAGCAGCGTAAGTGGGACTAGCCATCAGACCCAGTACTTC
TRBV12-3/TRBV12-4	TRBJ1-5	.	few	CASSFRNQPQHF	TGTGCCAGCAGTTTCCGCAATCAGCCCCAGCATTTT